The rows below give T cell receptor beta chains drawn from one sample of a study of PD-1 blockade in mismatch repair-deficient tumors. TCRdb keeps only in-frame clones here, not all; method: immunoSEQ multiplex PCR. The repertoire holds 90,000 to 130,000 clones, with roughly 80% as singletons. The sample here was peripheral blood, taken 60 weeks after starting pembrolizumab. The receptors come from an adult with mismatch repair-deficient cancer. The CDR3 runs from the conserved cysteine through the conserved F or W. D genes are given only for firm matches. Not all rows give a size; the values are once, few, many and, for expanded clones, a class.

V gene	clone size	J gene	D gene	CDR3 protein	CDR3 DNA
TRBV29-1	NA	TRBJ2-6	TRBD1	CSARTGEISGANVLTF	TGCAGCGCACGGACAGGGGAGATCTCTGGGGCCAACGTCCTGACTTTC
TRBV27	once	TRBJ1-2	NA	CASSSGSLYGYTF	TGTGCCAGCAGTTCAGGGAGCCTCTATGGCTACACCTTC
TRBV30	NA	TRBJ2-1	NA	CAWSALGTSSYNEQFF	TGTGCCTGGAGTGCGCTAGGAACTAGCTCCTACAATGAGCAGTTCTTC
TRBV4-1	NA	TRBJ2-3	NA	CASSPRQSTDTQYF	TGCGCCAGCAGTCCTAGGCAATCCACAGATACGCAGTATTTT
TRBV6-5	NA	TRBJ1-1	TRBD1	CASSYFTGTGGTEAFF	TGTGCCAGCAGTTACTTCACCGGGACAGGGGGCACTGAAGCTTTCTTT
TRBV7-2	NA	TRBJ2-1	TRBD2	CASSSEREGHNEQFF	TGTGCCAGCAGCTCCGAGCGGGAGGGACACAATGAGCAGTTCTTC
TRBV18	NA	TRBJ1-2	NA	CASSPRRDRNYGYTF	TGTGCCAGCTCACCTCGACGGGATAGGAACTATGGCTACACCTTC
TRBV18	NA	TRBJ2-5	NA	CASSPLADRETQYF	TGTGCCAGCTCACCTCTAGCTGACAGAGAGACCCAGTACTTC
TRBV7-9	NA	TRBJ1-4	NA	CASSFGPNEKLFF	TGTGCCAGCAGCTTCGGGCCTAATGAAAAACTGTTTTTT
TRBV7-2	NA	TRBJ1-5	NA	CASSPGQYNQPQHF	TGTGCCAGCAGCCCAGGACAGTACAATCAGCCCCAGCATTTT
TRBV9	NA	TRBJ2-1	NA	CASSVVTGLNEQFF	TGTGCCAGCAGCGTAGTAACAGGGTTGAATGAGCAGTTCTTC
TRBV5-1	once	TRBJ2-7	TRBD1	CASYRTGEDEQYF	TGCGCCAGCTATAGGACAGGAGAAGACGAGCAGTACTTC
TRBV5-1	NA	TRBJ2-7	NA	CASSLGTGATTYEQYF	TGCGCCAGCAGCTTGGGGACCGGCGCTACGACTTACGAGCAGTACTTC
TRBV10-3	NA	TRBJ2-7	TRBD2	CAISVGTSGSYEQYF	TGTGCCATCAGTGTTGGGACTAGCGGTTCCTACGAGCAGTACTTC
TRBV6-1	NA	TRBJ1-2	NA	CASGGTYGYTF	TGTGCCAGCGGGGGGACCTATGGCTACACCTTC
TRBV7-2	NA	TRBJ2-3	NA	CASSFFADSTDTQYF	TGTGCCAGCAGCTTTTTCGCCGACAGCACAGATACGCAGTATTTT
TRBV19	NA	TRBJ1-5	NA	CASENQVHSNQPQHF	TGTGCCAGTGAAAACCAGGTCCATAGCAATCAGCCCCAGCATTTT
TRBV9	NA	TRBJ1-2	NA	CASSVDRARPSIYGYTF	TGTGCCAGCAGCGTGGACCGGGCCAGGCCCTCCATCTATGGCTACACCTTC
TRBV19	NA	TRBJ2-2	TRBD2	CASLSGLAGAVGELFF	TGTGCCAGTCTTTCGGGACTAGCGGGAGCGGTGGGGGAGCTGTTTTTT
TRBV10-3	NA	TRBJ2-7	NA	CAISTGTASYEQYF	TGTGCCATCAGTACCGGGACGGCCTCCTACGAGCAGTACTTC
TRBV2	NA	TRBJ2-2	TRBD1	CASRTGAGYTGELFF	TGTGCCAGCCGGACAGGGGCCGGATACACCGGGGAGCTGTTTTTT
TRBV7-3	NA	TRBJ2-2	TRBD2	CASSLLAGWAGELFF	TGTGCCAGCAGCTTACTAGCGGGATGGGCCGGGGAGCTGTTTTTT
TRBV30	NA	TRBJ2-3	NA	CAWSLKTSRTDTQYF	TGTGCCTGGAGTCTAAAGACAAGCCGCACAGATACGCAGTATTTT
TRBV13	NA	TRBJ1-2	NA	CASSLVSGTDGYTF	TGTGCCAGCAGCTTAGTATCAGGGACGGATGGCTACACCTTC
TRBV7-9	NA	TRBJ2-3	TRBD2	CASSLSLAGGGDTQYF	TGTGCCAGCAGCTTATCCTTAGCGGGAGGCGGGGATACGCAGTATTTT
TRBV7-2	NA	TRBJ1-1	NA	CASSLTGVDEAFF	TGTGCCAGCAGCTTGACCGGAGTCGATGAAGCTTTCTTT
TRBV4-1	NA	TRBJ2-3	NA	CASSQDLYTEEYF	TGCGCCAGCAGCCAAGATCTCTACACCGAAGAGTATTTT
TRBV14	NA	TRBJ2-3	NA	CASRGFSSSTDTQYF	TGTGCCAGCAGGGGCTTCTCGTCGTCCACAGATACGCAGTATTTT
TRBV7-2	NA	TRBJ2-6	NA	CASSARDTARGANVLTF	TGTGCCAGCAGCGCCCGGGACACTGCTAGGGGGGCCAACGTCCTGACTTTC
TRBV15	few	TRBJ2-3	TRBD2	CATSSSGSPTDTQYF	TGTGCCACCAGCAGTAGCGGGAGCCCCACAGATACGCAGTATTTT
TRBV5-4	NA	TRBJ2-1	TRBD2	CASSFKASGRGEQFF	TGTGCCAGCAGTTTTAAGGCTAGCGGGAGAGGTGAGCAGTTCTTC
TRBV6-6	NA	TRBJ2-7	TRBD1	CASRWDRGSSYEQYF	TGTGCCAGCAGATGGGACAGGGGATCCTCCTACGAGCAGTACTTC
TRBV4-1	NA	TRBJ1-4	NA	CASSQGGKELFF	TGCGCCAGCAGCCAAGGAGGAAAGGAACTGTTTTTT
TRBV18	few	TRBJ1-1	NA	CASSPGVKDTEAFF	TGTGCCAGCTCACCAGGTGTGAAAGACACTGAAGCTTTCTTT
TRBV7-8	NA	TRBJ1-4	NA	CASSRDSLNEKLFF	TGTGCCAGCAGCCGAGACAGTTTGAATGAAAAACTGTTTTTT
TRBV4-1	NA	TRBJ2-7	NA	CASAQGTIYEQYF	TGCGCCAGCGCCCAGGGGACCATTTACGAGCAGTACTTC
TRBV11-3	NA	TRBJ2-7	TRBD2	CASSSGRGGEQYF	TGTGCCAGCAGCTCAGGACGGGGGGGGGAGCAGTACTTC
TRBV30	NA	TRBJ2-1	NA	CAWSRGSSYNEQFF	TGTGCCTGGAGCCGGGGGAGCTCCTACAATGAGCAGTTCTTC
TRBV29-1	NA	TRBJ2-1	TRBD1	CSVEDMDRASYNEQFF	TGCAGCGTTGAAGATATGGACAGGGCCTCCTACAATGAGCAGTTCTTC